The T cell receptor beta chain described here comes from a study of blood T cell repertoires in COVID-19. Across the study: T cells, B-cell-depleted T cells, or PBMCs provided the cDNA or gDNA that served as material.

Cohort placement rested on clinical history that participants reported themselves. Sequencing used immunoSEQ multiplex PCR; TCRdb keeps in-frame clones, though not all of them. The sample includes 200,000 to 250,000 clones, roughly 90% of them seen just once. The germline V and J ends were trimmed by 6 bases and 3 bases, with 8 bases remaining between them. The V gene's germline CDR1 is SGHAT and CDR2 FQNNGV. This CDR3 has 12 residues. Sequencing was performed on PBMCs or T cells enriched from blood (not recorded which). J is TRBJ1-1 and V is TRBV11-2, with a possible D match to TRBD1 (5 bases). The clonotype was recovered from a man aged 30 to 45 who had been exposed to COVID-19. CDR3 sequence: CASSWDYTEAFF. CDR3 DNA sequence: TGTGCCAGCAGTTGGGACTACACTGAAGCTTTCTTT.